This T cell receptor (beta chain) emerged from a study of cytomegalovirus exposure and HLA in healthy donors. Broader study findings: Excluded: some indistinguishable V segments such as TRBV6-2 and TRBV6-3.

The donors were healthy bone marrow donors. A multiplex PCR was run with 60 Vbeta primers and 13 Jbeta primers. TCRdb's copy holds only in-frame clones and misses some; the assay was immunoSEQ multiplex PCR. The profile shows approximately 110,000 clones, around 75% of them singletons. With 5 bases removed from V and 3 bases from J, the gap between germline ends came to 7 bases. Germline V gene sequence: CDR1 SEHNR, CDR2 FQNEAQ (reference sequence). CDR3 length: 12 amino acids. The count of this clone is one. The antigen is undetermined. The receptor's source is a man aged 30 to 39 in good health and CMV-seropositive. Material for sequencing was PBMCs. The chain joins TRBV7-9 to TRBJ1-2, with unresolved D. The CDR3, as DNA: TGTGCCAGCAGCCCTGGAGACTATGGCTACACCTTC. Its translation: CASSPGDYGYTF.